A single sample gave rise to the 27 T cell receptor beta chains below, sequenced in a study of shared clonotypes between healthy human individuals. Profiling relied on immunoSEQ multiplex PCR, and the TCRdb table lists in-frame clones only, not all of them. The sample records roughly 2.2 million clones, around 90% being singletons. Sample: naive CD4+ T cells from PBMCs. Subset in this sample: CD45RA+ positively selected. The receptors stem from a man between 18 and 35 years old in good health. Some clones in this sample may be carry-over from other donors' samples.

The CDR3 coding sequence is TGCGCCAGCAGCACGTTAGCGGGGGAGGTCTACAATGAGCAGTTCTTC. Its translation: CASSTLAGEVYNEQFF. The gene calls are TRBV5-1 and TRBJ2-1; 9 nucleotides agree with TRBD2. Germline V gene data show CDR1 as SGHRS and CDR2 as YFSETQ. This CDR3 spans 16 amino acids. V shed 4 bases and J 3 bases; nucleotides not matched to a gene: 8.

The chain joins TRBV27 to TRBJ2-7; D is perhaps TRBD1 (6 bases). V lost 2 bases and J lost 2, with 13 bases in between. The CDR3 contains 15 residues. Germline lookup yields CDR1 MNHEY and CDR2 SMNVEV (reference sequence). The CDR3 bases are TGTGCCAGCAGTTTAGTGAGGGGGTCAACCTACGAGCAGTACTTC. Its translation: CASSLVRGSTYEQYF.

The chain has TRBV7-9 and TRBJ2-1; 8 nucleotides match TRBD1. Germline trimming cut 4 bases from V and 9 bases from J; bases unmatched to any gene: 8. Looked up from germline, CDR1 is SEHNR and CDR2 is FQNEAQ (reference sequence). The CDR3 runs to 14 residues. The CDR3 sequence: CASSSGTGGGEQFF. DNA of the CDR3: TGTGCCAGCAGCTCAGGGACAGGCGGTGGTGAGCAGTTCTTC.

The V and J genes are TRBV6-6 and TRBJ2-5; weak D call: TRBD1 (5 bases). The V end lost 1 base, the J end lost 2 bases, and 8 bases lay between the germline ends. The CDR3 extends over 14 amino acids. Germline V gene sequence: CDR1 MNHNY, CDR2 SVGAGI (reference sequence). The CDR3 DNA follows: TGTGCCAGCAGTTACTATAGGGGACAAGAGACCCAGTACTTC. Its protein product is CASSYYRGQETQYF.

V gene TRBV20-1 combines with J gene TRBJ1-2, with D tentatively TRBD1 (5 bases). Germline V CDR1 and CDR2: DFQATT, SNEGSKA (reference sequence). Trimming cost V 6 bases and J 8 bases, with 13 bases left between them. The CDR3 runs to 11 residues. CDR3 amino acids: CSAHLGVGYTF. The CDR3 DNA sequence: TGCAGTGCCCATTTGGGGGTCGGCTACACCTTC.

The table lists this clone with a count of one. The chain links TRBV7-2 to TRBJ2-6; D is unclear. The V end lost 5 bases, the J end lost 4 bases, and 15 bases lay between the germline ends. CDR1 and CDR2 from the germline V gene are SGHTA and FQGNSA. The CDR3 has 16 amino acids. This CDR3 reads CASSPEVGSGANVLTF. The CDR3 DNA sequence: TGTGCCAGCAGCCCAGAGGTCGGGTCCGGGGCCAACGTCCTGACTTTC.

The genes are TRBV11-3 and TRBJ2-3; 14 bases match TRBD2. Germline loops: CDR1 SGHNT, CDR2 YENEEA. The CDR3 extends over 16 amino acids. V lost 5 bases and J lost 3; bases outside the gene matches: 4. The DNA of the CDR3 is TGTGCCAGCAGCCCGGGACTAGCGGGAGTGACAGATACGCAGTATTTT. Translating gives CASSPGLAGVTDTQYF.

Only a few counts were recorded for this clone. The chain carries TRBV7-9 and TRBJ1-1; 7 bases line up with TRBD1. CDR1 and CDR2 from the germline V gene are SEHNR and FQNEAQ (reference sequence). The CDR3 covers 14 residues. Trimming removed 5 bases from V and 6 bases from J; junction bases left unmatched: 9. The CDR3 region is CASSKRQGSAEAFF. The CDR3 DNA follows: TGTGCCAGCAGCAAAAGACAGGGAAGCGCTGAAGCTTTCTTT.

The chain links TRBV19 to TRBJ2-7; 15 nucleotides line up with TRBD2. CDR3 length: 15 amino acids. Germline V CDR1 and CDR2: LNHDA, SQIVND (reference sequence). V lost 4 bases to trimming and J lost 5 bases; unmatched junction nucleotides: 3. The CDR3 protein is CASSRGLAGGHEQYF. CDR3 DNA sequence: TGTGCCAGTAGTAGGGGACTAGCGGGAGGTCACGAGCAGTACTTC.

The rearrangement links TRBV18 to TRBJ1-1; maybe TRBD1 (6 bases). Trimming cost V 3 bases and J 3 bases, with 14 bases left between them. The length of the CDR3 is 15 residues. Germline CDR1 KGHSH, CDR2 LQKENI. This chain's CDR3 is CASSPFTGSDTEAFF. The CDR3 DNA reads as TGTGCCAGCTCACCGTTTACAGGGTCTGACACTGAAGCTTTCTTT.

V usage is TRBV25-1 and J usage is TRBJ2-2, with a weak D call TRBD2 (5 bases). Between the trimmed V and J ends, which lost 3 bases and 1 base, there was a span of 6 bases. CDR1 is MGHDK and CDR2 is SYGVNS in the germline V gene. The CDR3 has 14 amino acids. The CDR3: CASSEAGNTGELFF. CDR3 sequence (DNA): TGTGCCAGCAGTGAGGCGGGGAACACCGGGGAGCTGTTTTTT.

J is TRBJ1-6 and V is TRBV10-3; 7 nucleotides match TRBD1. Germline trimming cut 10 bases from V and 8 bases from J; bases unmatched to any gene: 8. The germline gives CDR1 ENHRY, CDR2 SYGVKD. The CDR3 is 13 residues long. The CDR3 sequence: CATTGTADSPLHF. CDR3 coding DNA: TGTGCCACCACGGGGACAGCAGATTCACCCCTCCACTTT.

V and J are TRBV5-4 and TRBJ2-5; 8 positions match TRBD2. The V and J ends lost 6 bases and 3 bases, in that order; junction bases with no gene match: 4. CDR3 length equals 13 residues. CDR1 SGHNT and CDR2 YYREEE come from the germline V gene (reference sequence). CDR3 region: CASKPTSEETQYF. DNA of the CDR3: TGTGCCAGCAAGCCGACTAGCGAAGAGACCCAGTACTTC.

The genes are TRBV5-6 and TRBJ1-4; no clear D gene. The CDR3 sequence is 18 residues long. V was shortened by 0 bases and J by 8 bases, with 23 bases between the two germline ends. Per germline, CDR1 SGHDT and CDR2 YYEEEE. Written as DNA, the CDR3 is TGTGCCAGCAGCTTGGGCCCTCCAGAGACCCTAATGAGGGAAAAACTGTTTTTT. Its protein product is CASSLGPPETLMREKLFF.

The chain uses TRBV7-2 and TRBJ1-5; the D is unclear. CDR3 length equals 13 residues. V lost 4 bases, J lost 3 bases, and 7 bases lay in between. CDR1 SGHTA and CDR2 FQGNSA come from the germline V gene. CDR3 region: CASSSAVNQPQHF. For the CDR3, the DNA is TGTGCCAGCAGCTCGGCGGTCAATCAGCCCCAGCATTTT.

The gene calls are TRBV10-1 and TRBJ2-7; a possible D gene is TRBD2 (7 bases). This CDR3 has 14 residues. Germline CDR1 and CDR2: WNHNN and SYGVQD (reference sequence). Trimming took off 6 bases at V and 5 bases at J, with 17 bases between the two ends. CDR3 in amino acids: CASRGRGGMDEQYF. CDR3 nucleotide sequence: TGCGCCAGCAGAGGAAGGGGGGGTATGGACGAGCAGTACTTC.

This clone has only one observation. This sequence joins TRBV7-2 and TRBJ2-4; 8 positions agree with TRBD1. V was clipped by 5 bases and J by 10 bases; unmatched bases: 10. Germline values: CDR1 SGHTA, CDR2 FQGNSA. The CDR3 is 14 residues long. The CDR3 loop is CASSPEGDRTIQYF. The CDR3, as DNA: TGTGCCAGCAGCCCGGAGGGGGACAGGACGATTCAGTACTTC. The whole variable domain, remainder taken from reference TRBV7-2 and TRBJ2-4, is GAGVSQSPSNKVTEKGKDVELRCDPISGHTALYWYRQSLGQGLEFLIYFQGNSAPDKSGLPSDRFSAERTGGSVSTLTIQRTQQEDSAVYLCASSPEGDRTIQYFGAGTRLSVL.

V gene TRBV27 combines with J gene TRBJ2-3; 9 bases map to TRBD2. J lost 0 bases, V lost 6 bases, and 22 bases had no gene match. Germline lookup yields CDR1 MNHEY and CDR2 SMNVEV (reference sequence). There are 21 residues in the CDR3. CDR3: CASSPGSGRSTLIASTDTQYF. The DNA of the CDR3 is TGTGCCAGCAGCCCGGGGAGCGGGAGGTCGACGCTTATAGCTAGCACAGATACGCAGTATTTT.

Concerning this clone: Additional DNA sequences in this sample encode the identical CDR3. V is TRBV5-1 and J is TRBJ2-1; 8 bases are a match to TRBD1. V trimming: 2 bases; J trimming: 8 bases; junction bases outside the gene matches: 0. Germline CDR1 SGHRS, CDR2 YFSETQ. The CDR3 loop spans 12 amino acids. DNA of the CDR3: TGCGCCAGCAGCTTACAGGGGGATGAGCAGTTCTTC. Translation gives CASSLQGDEQFF.

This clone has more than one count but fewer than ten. CDR3 DNA: TGTGCCAGTAGGAAAGGGGACAGGGATCTCTCTCTCACTGAAGCTTTCTTT. Translated, it gives CASRKGDRDLSLTEAFF. The chain combines TRBV19 with TRBJ1-1; 9 positions agree with TRBD1. Germline assignment: CDR1 LNHDA and CDR2 SQIVND (reference sequence). The CDR3 is 17 amino acids. Trimming at V came to 6 bases and at J to 4 bases, leaving 15 bases not matched to a gene. Full variable domain (missing parts from reference TRBV19 and TRBJ1-1): DGGITQSPKYLFRKEGQNVTLSCEQNLNHDAMYWYRQDPGQGLRLIYYSQIVNDFQKGDIAEGYSVSREKKESFPLTVTSAQKNPTAFYLCASRKGDRDLSLTEAFFGQGTRLTVV.

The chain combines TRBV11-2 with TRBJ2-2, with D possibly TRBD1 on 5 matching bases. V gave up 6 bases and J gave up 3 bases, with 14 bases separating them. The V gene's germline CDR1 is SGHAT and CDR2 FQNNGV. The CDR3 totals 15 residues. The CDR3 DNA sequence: TGTGCCAGCAGTTACAGGAGAGACGACACCGGGGAGCTGTTTTTT. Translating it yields CASSYRRDDTGELFF.

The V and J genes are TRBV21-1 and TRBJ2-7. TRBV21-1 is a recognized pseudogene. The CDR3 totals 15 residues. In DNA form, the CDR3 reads TGTGCCAGCAGCAAAGTAACGGCCCTCTCCTACGAGCAGTACTTC. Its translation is CASSKVTALSYEQYF.

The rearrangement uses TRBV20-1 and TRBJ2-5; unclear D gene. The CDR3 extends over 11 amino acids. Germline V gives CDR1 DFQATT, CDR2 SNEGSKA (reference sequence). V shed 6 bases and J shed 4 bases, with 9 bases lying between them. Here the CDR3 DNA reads TGCAGTGCCCCGGCGGCAGAGACCCAGTACTTC. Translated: CSAPAAETQYF.

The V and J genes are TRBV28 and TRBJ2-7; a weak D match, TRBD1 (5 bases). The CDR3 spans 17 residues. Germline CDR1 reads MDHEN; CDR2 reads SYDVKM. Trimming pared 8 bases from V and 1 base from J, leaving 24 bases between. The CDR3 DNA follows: TGTGCCAGCTCCTACCTGGGTGGGGCCGAAGGATCCTACGAGCAGTACTTC. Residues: CASSYLGGAEGSYEQYF.

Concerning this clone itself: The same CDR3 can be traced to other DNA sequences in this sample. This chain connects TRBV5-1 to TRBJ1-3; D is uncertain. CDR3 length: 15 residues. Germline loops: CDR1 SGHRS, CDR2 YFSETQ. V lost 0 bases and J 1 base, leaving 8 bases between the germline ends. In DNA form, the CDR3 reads TGCGCCAGCAGCTTGGGTAGCGGGTCTGGAAACACCATATATTTT. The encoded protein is CASSLGSGSGNTIYF.

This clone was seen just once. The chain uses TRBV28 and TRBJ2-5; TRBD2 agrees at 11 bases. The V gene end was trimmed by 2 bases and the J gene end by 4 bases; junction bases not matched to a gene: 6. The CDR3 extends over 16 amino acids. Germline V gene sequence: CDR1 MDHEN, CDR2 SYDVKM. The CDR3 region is CASSLLLAGEGETQYF. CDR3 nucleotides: TGTGCCAGCAGTTTACTACTAGCGGGAGAAGGAGAGACCCAGTACTTC.

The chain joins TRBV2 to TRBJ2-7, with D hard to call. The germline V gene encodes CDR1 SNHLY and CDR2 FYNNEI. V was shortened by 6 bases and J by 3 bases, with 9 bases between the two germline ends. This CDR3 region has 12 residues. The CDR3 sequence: CASSDLDYEQYF. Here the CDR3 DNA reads TGTGCCAGCAGCGACTTGGACTACGAGCAGTACTTC. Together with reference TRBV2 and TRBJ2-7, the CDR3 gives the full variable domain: EPEVTQTPSHQVTQMGQEVILRCVPISNHLYFYWYRQILGQKVEFLVSFYNNEISEKSEIFDDQFSVERPDGSNFTLKIRSTKLEDSAMYFCASSDLDYEQYFGPGTRLTVT.